This T cell receptor (beta chain) was sequenced for a study of cytomegalovirus exposure and HLA in healthy donors. Study-wide context: An early data release held tens of millions of unique TCRs from HLA-typed donors. Regarding the study as a whole: Researchers reported from a later analysis that most CMV-associated TCR beta chains appeared HLA-restricted. Per a prior analysis, the majority of TCR beta V segments were productive roughly 87% or roughly 30% of the time.

In regard to this clone: The antigen is not known.

Germline CDR1 reads MRHNA; CDR2 reads SNTAGT. The CDR3 covers 20 residues. Trimming cost V 4 bases and J 0 bases; bases outside gene matches: 18. The PCR ran on 60 Vbeta and 13 Jbeta primers. Measured with immunoSEQ multiplex PCR; TCRdb has only the in-frame clones, and not every one. In all, the sample yields some 140,000 clones. At sampling all donors were nominally healthy, likely with unrecorded immune exposures. The clonotype comes from a woman aged 55-70 years in good health and CMV-seronegative. The specimen sequenced was PBMCs. The chain joins TRBV6-4 to TRBJ2-1, with TRBD2 matching 7 bases. Here the CDR3 reads CASSVGTGALAARSYNEQFF. Here the CDR3 DNA reads TGTGCCAGCAGTGTGGGGACCGGGGCGCTAGCGGCCCGCTCCTACAATGAGCAGTTCTTC.